This T cell receptor (beta chain) was found in a study of T cell responses to AZD1222 COVID-19 vaccine. Turning to the study itself: Timing groups of about 4 and about 12 weeks for second doses were pooled.

The V gene's germline CDR1 is GTSNPN and CDR2 SVGIG (reference sequence). V was shortened by 3 bases and J by 5 bases, with 5 bases between the two germline ends. This CDR3 is built from 10 residues. The method was immunoSEQ multiplex PCR; TCRdb's version includes in-frame clones alone and lacks a portion of them. The sample shows 45,000 to 60,000 clones, approximately 86% of them seen only once. Study results and caveats: There were repertoire samples only from the period after the peak T cell response.

Turning to this clone: Its antigen is unidentified.

The receptor's source is an adult in good health. The sample was peripheral blood, taken on day 0 of AZD1222 vaccination. The gene calls are TRBV30 and TRBJ2-7; D is unclear. CDR3 loop: CAWRGHEQYF. In DNA form, the CDR3 reads TGTGCCTGGAGAGGTCACGAGCAGTACTTC. The full variable domain, completed using reference TRBV30 and TRBJ2-7, is SQTIHQWPATLVQPVGSPLSLECTVEGTSNPNLYWYRQAAGRGLQLLFYSVGIGQISSEVPQNLSASRPQDRQFILSSKKLLLSDSGFYLCAWRGHEQYFGPGTRLTVT.